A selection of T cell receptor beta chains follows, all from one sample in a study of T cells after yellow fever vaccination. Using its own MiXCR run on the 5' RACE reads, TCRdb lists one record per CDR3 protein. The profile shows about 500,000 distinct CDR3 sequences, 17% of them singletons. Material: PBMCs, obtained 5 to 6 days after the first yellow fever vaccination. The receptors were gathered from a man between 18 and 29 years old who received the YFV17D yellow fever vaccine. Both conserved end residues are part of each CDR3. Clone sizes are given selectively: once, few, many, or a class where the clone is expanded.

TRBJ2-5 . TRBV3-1 CASSQGLAGLAETQYF
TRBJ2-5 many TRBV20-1 CSARAPTGGLVGTQYF
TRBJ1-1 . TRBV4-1 CASSQDPGTELNTEAFF
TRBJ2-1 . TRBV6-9 CASSFRRGVAYNEQFF
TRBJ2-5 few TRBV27 CASSLSSTGGRETQYF
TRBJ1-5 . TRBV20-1 CSPRVGGGNQPQHF
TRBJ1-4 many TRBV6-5 CASSWDFRSSAFNEKLFF
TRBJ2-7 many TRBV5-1 CASRGLAGGSYEQYF
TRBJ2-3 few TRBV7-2 CASNTFIGSTDTQYF
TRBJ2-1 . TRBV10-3 CAISSVNEQFF
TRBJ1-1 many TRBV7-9 CASSLTGVNTEAFF
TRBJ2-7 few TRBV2 CASSGRLGGGEQYF
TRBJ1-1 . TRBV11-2 CASSQRQGVHTEAFF
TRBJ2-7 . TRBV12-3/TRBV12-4 CASRQTSGGYEQYF
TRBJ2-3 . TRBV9 CASSPWGDNTDTQYF
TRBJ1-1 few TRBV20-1 CSAREGGGNTEAFF
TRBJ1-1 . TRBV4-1 CASSHLGAPEAFF
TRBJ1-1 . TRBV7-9 CAAYGNTEAFF
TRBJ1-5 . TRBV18 CASSPVRHNQPQHF
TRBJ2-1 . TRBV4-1 CASNWASGTNEQFF
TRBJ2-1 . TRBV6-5 CASSYRTVPYNEQFF
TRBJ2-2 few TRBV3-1 CASSQGGAGGELFF
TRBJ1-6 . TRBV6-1 CASTTAGVYSPLHF
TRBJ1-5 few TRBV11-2 CASSPGWGLGQPQHF
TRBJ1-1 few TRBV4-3 CASSQESGDYNTEAFF
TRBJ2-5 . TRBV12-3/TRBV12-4 CASSLAGAGQETQYF
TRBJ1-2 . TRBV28 CASSHDRDGYTF
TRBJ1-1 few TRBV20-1 CSANGQTNTEAFF
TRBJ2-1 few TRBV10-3 CAISAYSGTSGGLDNEQFF
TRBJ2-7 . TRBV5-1 CDSRSGYTPYEQYF
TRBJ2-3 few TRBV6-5 CASSYTLTTSSSDTQYF
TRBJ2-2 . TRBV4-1 CASSDPGGLDTGELFF
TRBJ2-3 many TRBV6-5 CASRTGGVDTQYF
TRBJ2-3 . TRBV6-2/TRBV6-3 CASSDGLAGDTQYF
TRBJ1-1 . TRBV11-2 CASSAWTGNTEAFF
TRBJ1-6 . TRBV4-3 CASSHLQDHNSPLHF
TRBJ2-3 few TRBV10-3 CAISESAPDTQYF
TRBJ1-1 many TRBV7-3 CASSVQGRGTEAFF
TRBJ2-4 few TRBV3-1 CASSQELLGAKNIQYF
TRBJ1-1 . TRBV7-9 CASTPGGKAFF
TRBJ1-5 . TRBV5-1 CASSFAGNSNQPQHF
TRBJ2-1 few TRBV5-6 CASSLVGGARVDEQFF
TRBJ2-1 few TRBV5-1 CASSLVSGGNEQFF
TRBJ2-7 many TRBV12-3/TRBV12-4 CASSLGTTYEQYF
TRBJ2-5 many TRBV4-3 CASSQDLRGETQYF
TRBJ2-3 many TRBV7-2 CASSLAGGLDTQYF
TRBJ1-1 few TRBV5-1 CASSEGNTEAFF
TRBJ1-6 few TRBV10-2 CASSESGASGAPLHF
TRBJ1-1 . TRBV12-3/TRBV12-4 CASRRTEAFF
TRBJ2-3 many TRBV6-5 CASSSPGTDTQYF
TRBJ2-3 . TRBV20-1 CSAKRTSTDTQYF
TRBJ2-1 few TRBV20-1 CSATGHASSYNEQFF
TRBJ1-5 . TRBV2 CASSDLEGNQPQHF
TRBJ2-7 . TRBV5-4 CASSSPRRADEQYF
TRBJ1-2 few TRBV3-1 CASSQGPQRGTYGYTF
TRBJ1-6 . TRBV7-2 CASSFWGGANSPLHF
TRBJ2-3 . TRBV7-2 CASSLTRVRGTDTQYF